The clone carrying this TCR beta chain was detected once. Some clones are missing from TCRdb's copy, which holds only in-frame ones; the method was immunoSEQ multiplex PCR. The table lists 200,000 to 250,000 clones, 80% to 90% of them singletons. The sample comes from a study of blood T cell repertoires in COVID-19. This CDR3 has 15 residues. The germline V gene encodes CDR1 SEHNR and CDR2 FQNEAQ (reference sequence). V was shortened by 1 base and J by 2 bases, with 9 bases between the two germline ends. This receptor was identified in a woman aged 25-40 years who had been exposed to COVID-19. The genes are TRBV7-9 and TRBJ1-3; tentative D call: TRBD1 (6 bases). Sequenced material: PBMCs or T cells enriched from blood (not recorded which). The CDR3 is CASSLDRDAGNTIYF. The CDR3 coding sequence is TGTGCCAGCAGCTTAGACAGGGATGCTGGAAACACCATATATTTT.